The 24 T cell receptor beta chains listed next were all sequenced from one sample in a study of blood T cell repertoires in COVID-19. Produced via immunoSEQ multiplex PCR; TCRdb's table is partial and in-frame only. The table lists around 200,000 clones, around 89% of them singletons. What was sequenced was peripheral blood. Source of these receptors: a man over 45 with acute or convalescent COVID-19.

This clone was counted a single time. One end of the junction is discordant with germline, which a read error may explain. The chain has TRBV7-2 and TRBJ2-1; TRBD2 might be the D (6 bases). Germline-derived CDR1 and CDR2 are SGHTA and FQGNSA. The CDR3 runs 13 residues. The CDR3 region has the DNA TGTGCCAGCAGCCTAGCCGGGACTCTCGAACGGTTCTTC. Its protein is CASSLAGTLERFF.

The chain carries TRBV7-2 and TRBJ1-6; TRBD1 is a possible D gene (5 bases). Trimming took 3 bases from V and 8 from J, leaving 11 bases between them. Germline values: CDR1 SGHTA, CDR2 FQGNSA. The CDR3 has 14 residues. The CDR3 here is CASSFRGIDSPLHF. In DNA, the CDR3 is TGTGCCAGCAGCTTCCGGGGGATTGATTCACCCCTCCACTTT.

The chain joins TRBV19 to TRBJ1-3; D may be TRBD1 (6 bases). The CDR3 consists of 14 residues. Germline CDR1 and CDR2: LNHDA and SQIVND (reference sequence). V lost 5 bases, J lost 2 bases, and 10 bases lay in between. CDR3 protein: CASSRGATGNTIYF. CDR3 DNA: TGTGCCAGTAGTCGGGGGGCAACTGGAAACACCATATATTTT.

The chain carries TRBV2 and TRBJ1-1; D is perhaps TRBD1 (5 bases). CDR1 is SNHLY, CDR2 FYNNEI, per germline. The length of the CDR3 is 14 residues. Trimming took 4 bases from V and 5 from J, leaving 14 bases between them. CDR3 sequence reads: CASSATATRTEAFF. The CDR3, as DNA: TGTGCCAGCAGTGCGACAGCCACTCGGACTGAAGCTTTCTTT.

The chain combines TRBV3-1 (or the pseudogene TRBV3-2) with TRBJ2-4; 8 positions agree with TRBD1. With 4 bases clipped from V and 0 bases from J, the junction kept 5 bases outside the gene matches. This CDR3 region has 16 residues. Germline-derived CDR1 and CDR2 are LGHDT and YNNKEL (reference sequence). CDR3 in amino acids: CASSRTGSLAKNIQYF. As DNA, the CDR3 is TGTGCCAGCAGCCGGACAGGGAGTCTAGCCAAAAACATTCAGTACTTC.

This chain uses TRBV7-8 with TRBJ2-7; 8 bases fit TRBD2. CDR3 length: 12 residues. The V gene's germline CDR1 is SGHVS and CDR2 FQNEAQ. J gave up 13 bases and V 5 bases, and 10 bases lay outside the gene matches. This CDR3 is CASSPRTSFIYF. In DNA form, the CDR3 reads TGTGCCAGCAGCCCCAGGACTAGCTTTATTTACTTC.

This rearrangement joins TRBV7-6 to TRBJ2-2, with TRBD2 as a possible D gene (5 bases). The germline CDR1 and CDR2 sequences are SGHVS and FNYEAQ. Trimming pared 2 bases from V and 6 bases from J, leaving 19 bases between. CDR3 length: 17 residues. CDR3 region: CASSLLRTPAVAGELFF. The CDR3 coding sequence is TGTGCCAGCAGCTTACTTCGGACTCCAGCCGTTGCCGGGGAGCTGTTTTTT.

V usage is TRBV5-6 and J usage is TRBJ2-3, with 7 bases lining up with TRBD2. CDR1 is SGHDT and CDR2 is YYEEEE in the germline V gene. The J segment lost 4 bases and the V segment lost 0 bases, leaving 8 bases of the junction unmatched. The CDR3 runs to 16 residues. The CDR3 region is CASSLAERDWSDTQYF. The CDR3 DNA follows: TGTGCCAGCAGCTTGGCCGAGCGGGACTGGTCAGATACGCAGTATTTT.

This clone was seen only once. This sequence joins TRBV30 and TRBJ1-1, with D unclear. This CDR3 has 13 amino acids. Trimming stripped 5 bases from V and 1 base from J, with 11 bases between. The germline gives CDR1 GTSNPN, CDR2 SVGIG (reference sequence). The CDR3 region has the DNA TGTGCCTGGGCCTCGGGAGCGAACACTGAAGCTTTCTTT. Translation gives CAWASGANTEAFF.

This clone was counted between two and nine times. The rearrangement links TRBV6-2 or TRBV6-3 to TRBJ2-2; D is undetermined. There are 13 residues in the CDR3. The germline CDR1 and CDR2 sequences are MNHEY and SVGEGT. V gave up 10 bases and J gave up 3 bases, with 12 bases separating them. CDR3 in DNA: TGTGCCACCAATTACAGAGACACCGGGGAGCTGTTTTTT. Translating gives CATNYRDTGELFF.

This clone appeared once. This chain links TRBV4-2 with TRBJ1-5, with TRBD1 as a possible D gene (6 bases). Trimming left V 0 bases short and J 2 bases short, with 17 bases between. This CDR3 spans 18 amino acids. Germline V gives CDR1 LGHNA, CDR2 YNFKEQ. The CDR3 loop reads CASSQDDDTGIGNQPQHF. The CDR3, as DNA: TGTGCCAGCAGCCAAGATGACGATACAGGGATAGGCAATCAGCCCCAGCATTTT.

J is TRBJ2-1 and V is TRBV27; TRBD1 aligns across 8 bases. The germline gives CDR1 MNHEY, CDR2 SMNVEV (reference sequence). The CDR3 loop spans 18 amino acids. J gave up 5 bases and V 5 bases, and 17 bases lay outside the gene matches. As DNA, the CDR3 is TGTGCCAGCAGTCTCGCTATCACCGGGACAGGTCCCAACAATGAGCAGTTCTTC. It yields the protein CASSLAITGTGPNNEQFF.

The rearrangement uses TRBV28 and TRBJ1-2; the D is unclear. Germline-derived CDR1 and CDR2 are MDHEN and SYDVKM. This CDR3 comprises 14 residues. V lost 1 base, J lost 4 bases, and 10 bases lay in between. The CDR3 nucleotides are TGTGCCAGCAGTTTATTACCAGCGAGCTATGGCTACACCTTC. Encoded protein: CASSLLPASYGYTF.

This chain links TRBV10-3 with TRBJ1-1, with 11 bases that match TRBD1. This CDR3 comprises 15 residues. The germline V gene encodes CDR1 ENHRY and CDR2 SYGVKD. V was clipped by 6 bases and J by 1 base; unmatched bases: 4. This CDR3 is CAIRGQGGGNTEAFF. In nucleotides, the CDR3 is TGTGCCATCAGGGGACAGGGGGGCGGGAACACTGAAGCTTTCTTT.

The V and J genes are TRBV7-9 and TRBJ2-7; a weak D match, TRBD1 (5 bases). Germline V gene data show CDR1 as SEHNR and CDR2 as FQNEAQ (reference sequence). The ends were cut back, 2 bases at V and 2 bases at J, with 10 bases in the middle. The CDR3 contains 14 residues. The DNA of the CDR3 is TGTGCCAGCAGCTTATCAGGGCAGCCCTACGAGCAGTACTTC. As protein: CASSLSGQPYEQYF.

The rearrangement uses TRBV27 and TRBJ2-1; D is unresolved. Between the trimmed V and J ends, which lost 6 bases and 3 bases, there was a span of 12 bases. CDR3 length: 14 residues. From germline, CDR1 is MNHEY and CDR2 SMNVEV (reference sequence). DNA of the CDR3: TGTGCCAGCAGCCCAGGCCAGGTCTACAATGAGCAGTTCTTC. It specifies CASSPGQVYNEQFF.

V usage is TRBV4-1 and J usage is TRBJ1-4; TRBD1 matches at 10 bases. This CDR3 has 20 residues. V was clipped by 4 bases and J by 2 bases; unmatched bases: 16. Per germline, CDR1 MGHRA and CDR2 YSYEKL. CDR3 loop: CASSPNPRDRGSSTNEKLFF. The CDR3 coding sequence is TGCGCCAGCAGCCCAAACCCCCGGGACAGGGGTTCCTCCACTAATGAAAAACTGTTTTTT.

The rearrangement links TRBV5-4 to TRBJ2-5, with 12 bases identical to TRBD2. Germline V gene sequence: CDR1 SGHNT, CDR2 YYREEE (reference sequence). CDR3 length: 15 amino acids. Trimming cost V 4 bases and J 3 bases; bases outside gene matches: 4. The CDR3 DNA sequence: TGTGCCAGCAGCCCTAGCGGGGGGGCGGAAGAGACCCAGTACTTC. Translated: CASSPSGGAEETQYF. Looking up the rest from reference TRBV5-4 and TRBJ2-5 gives the full variable domain: ETGVTQSPTHLIKTRGQQVTLRCSSQSGHNTVSWYQQALGQGPQFIFQYYREEENGRGNFPPRFSGLQFPNYSSELNVNALELDDSALYLCASSPSGGAEETQYFGPGTRLLVL.

CDR3 DNA sequence: TGTGCCAGCAGCGCACCCGGGACAGGGGGTTCACCCCTCCACTTT. Encoded protein: CASSAPGTGGSPLHF. The rearrangement uses TRBV9 and TRBJ1-6; 11 bases fit TRBD1. CDR3 length: 15 residues. CDR1 SGDLS and CDR2 YYNGEE come from the germline V gene. Trimming at V came to 3 bases and at J to 9 bases, leaving 5 bases not matched to a gene.

The chain couples TRBV14 to TRBJ2-5; 9 nucleotides agree with TRBD1. CDR1 and CDR2 from the germline V gene are SGHDN and FVKESK. The V and J ends lost 6 bases and 2 bases, in that order; junction bases with no gene match: 13. This CDR3 is 17 amino acids long. CDR3 region: CASRHKWTGEGQETQYF. The CDR3 nucleotides are TGTGCCAGCAGGCACAAATGGACAGGGGAGGGTCAAGAGACCCAGTACTTC.

The chain joins TRBV10-3 to TRBJ2-5, with 9 bases that match TRBD1. Germline assignment: CDR1 ENHRY and CDR2 SYGVKD. CDR3 size: 16 residues. Unmatched junction bases numbered 12, after V lost 5 bases and J lost 5 bases. CDR3 region: CAISPGTGHDVETQYF. The CDR3 DNA sequence: TGTGCCATCAGTCCCGGGACAGGGCATGATGTCGAGACCCAGTACTTC.

The chain is built from TRBV7-3 and TRBJ2-1; TRBD2 matches 8 bases. With V trimmed by 1 base and J by 7 bases, 6 bases remained unmatched. CDR3 length: 15 residues. CDR1 and CDR2 (germline): SGHTA, FQGTGA. The CDR3 nucleotides read TGTGCCAGCAGCTTAAACGGGGGGGCCGATAATGAGCAGTTCTTC. Its protein product is CASSLNGGADNEQFF. Combining the CDR3 with reference TRBV7-3 and TRBJ2-1 gives the whole variable domain GAGVSQTPSNKVTEKGKYVELRCDPISGHTALYWYRQSLGQGPEFLIYFQGTGAADDSGLPNDRFFAVRPEGSVSTLKIQRTERGDSAVYLCASSLNGGADNEQFFGPGTRLTVL.

The chain has TRBV24-1 and TRBJ2-1; 9 bases are shared with TRBD2. This CDR3 has 12 residues. The V gene's germline CDR1 is KGHDR and CDR2 SFDVKD. The junction had 0 bases not matched to a gene; V was cut back by 5 bases and J by 8 bases. CDR3: CATSGLADEQFF. The CDR3 DNA reads as TGTGCCACCAGTGGACTAGCGGATGAGCAGTTCTTC.

This clone was counted ten times or more. This chain joins TRBV27 and TRBJ1-1, with D perhaps TRBD1 (5 bases). CDR1 is MNHEY, CDR2 SMNVEV, per germline (reference sequence). Deletions cut 2 bases from V and 2 bases from J, with 12 bases between. This CDR3 comprises 15 residues. The chain's CDR3 is CASSLTGGFNTEAFF. CDR3 DNA: TGTGCCAGCAGTTTAACCGGGGGGTTTAACACTGAAGCTTTCTTT.